The 25 T cell receptor beta chains presented below share a single source sample, sequenced in a study of patients and donors after allogeneic stem cell transplantation. TCRdb re-analysed the RT-PCR reads in MiXCR, keeping a single row per CDR3 protein. Of roughly 2,500 distinct CDR3 sequences in the sample, under 20% were seen once. Sequencing was carried out using blood, either unsorted or a sorted T cell fraction (not recorded which). Source of these receptors: a human donor who was either an allogeneic HSCT recipient or a stem cell or donor lymphocyte infusion donor (not recorded which). It is not recorded whose cells these are; they may come from a transplant donor.

The chain joins TRBV9 to TRBJ2-1; D not resolved. V was pared by 0 bases and J by 2 bases, with 9 bases between. This CDR3 is 15 amino acids long. Germline lookup yields CDR1 SGDLS and CDR2 YYNGEE. The chain's CDR3 is CASSVDLLPYNEQFF. DNA for the CDR3: TGTGCCAGCAGCGTAGACTTGTTACCCTACAATGAGCAGTTCTTC.

The chain couples TRBV7-2 to TRBJ2-3; tentative D call: TRBD1 (8 bases). The CDR3 covers 15 residues. Germline V CDR1 and CDR2: SGHTA, FQGNSA. V lost 5 bases, J lost 3 bases, and 15 bases lay in between. In DNA, the CDR3 is TGTGCCAGCAGCGCCTACAGGGGGGGAACAGATACGCAGTATTTT. It encodes CASSAYRGGTDTQYF.

This clonotype has just one count. V gene TRBV5-1 combines with J gene TRBJ1-1; D perhaps matches TRBD1 (6 bases). In germline, CDR1 is SGHRS, CDR2 YFSETQ. V was clipped by 4 bases and J by 6 bases, with 19 bases between them. This CDR3 is 15 amino acids long. CDR3 loop: CASSGRGLSGPEAFF. The DNA for the CDR3 is TGCGCCAGCAGCGGACGGGGGCTCAGCGGCCCTGAAGCTTTCTTT.

By frequency in the sample, this clonotype is large. This chain joins TRBV12-2 and TRBJ2-1; the table's D call, TRBD2, has no DNA check behind it. TRBV12-2 counts as a pseudogene. CDR3 length equals 16 residues. The CDR3 nucleotides are TGTGCAAGTCGCTTAGCGGGGGACTACTCCTACAATGAGCAGTTCTTC. It translates to CASRLAGDYSYNEQFF.

CDR3 nucleotides: TGTGCCAGCAGCCCCAGGGGCTATGGCTACACCTTC. It translates to CASSPRGYGYTF. J is TRBJ1-2 and V is TRBV4-2; tentative D call: TRBD1 (6 bases). Germline V gene sequence: CDR1 LGHNA, CDR2 YNFKEQ. The CDR3 length is 12 residues. The ends were cut back, 4 bases at V and 4 bases at J, with 7 bases in the middle.

This chain joins TRBV6-1 and TRBJ1-2; the D gene is possibly TRBD1 (6 bases). Trimming removed 7 bases at V and 8 bases at J, with 11 bases between. Germline V gives CDR1 MNHNS, CDR2 SASEGT. The CDR3 is 11 residues long. CDR3 sequence reads: CASKAGGGYTF. In DNA form, the CDR3 reads TGTGCCAGCAAGGCGGGGGGCGGCTACACCTTC.

This clonotype was counted a few times. The chain couples TRBV6-5 to TRBJ2-5; 8 positions agree with TRBD1. The trim removed 5 bases at V and 3 bases at J, leaving 2 bases unmatched. Per germline, CDR1 MNHEY and CDR2 SVGAGI. The CDR3 has 13 amino acids. The CDR3 loop is CASSRTGKETQYF. CDR3 coding DNA: TGTGCCAGCAGTCGGACAGGGAAAGAGACCCAGTACTTC.

This clonotype has only a few counts. This chain links TRBV7-7 with TRBJ2-5, with 7 positions matching TRBD1. Germline loops: CDR1 SSHAT, CDR2 FNYEAQ (reference sequence). CDR3 length: 13 residues. V dropped 5 bases and J dropped 4; count of bases not matched to a gene: 4. The CDR3 region has the DNA TGTGCCAGCAGCCCGGGACAGTTAGAGACCCAGTACTTC. Protein: CASSPGQLETQYF.

V usage is TRBV11-2 and J usage is TRBJ2-7; D gene unclear. The CDR3 runs 11 residues. Germline V gives CDR1 SGHAT, CDR2 FQNNGV. V lost 2 bases to trimming and J lost 3 bases, with 2 bases between them. The CDR3 here is CASSLLYEQYF. CDR3 nucleotides: TGTGCCAGCAGCTTACTCTACGAGCAGTACTTC.

The rearrangement links TRBV10-3 to TRBJ1-5; the D gene is possibly TRBD1 (5 bases). CDR1 ENHRY and CDR2 SYGVKD come from the germline V gene. CDR3 length: 16 residues. Trimming removed 4 bases from V and 6 bases from J, with 19 bases in between. The CDR3 is CAISVTRGDPPQPQHF. The CDR3 nucleotides read TGTGCCATCAGTGTCACTCGGGGGGACCCCCCTCAGCCCCAGCATTTT.

This clonotype is labeled medium-sized. V is TRBV11-2 and J is TRBJ2-7; 7 positions match TRBD2. The CDR3 extends over 13 amino acids. Germline trimming cut 1 base from V and 5 bases from J; bases unmatched to any gene: 2. Germline assignment: CDR1 SGHAT and CDR2 FQNNGV. The DNA of the CDR3 is TGTGCCAGCAGCTTAGGCCGGGGGGACGAGCAGTACTTC. Translated: CASSLGRGDEQYF.

This clonotype was found a few times. This rearrangement joins TRBV7-2 to TRBJ2-7; D not certain. V was clipped by 3 bases and J by 4 bases, with 13 bases between them. The length of the CDR3 is 14 residues. Per germline, CDR1 SGHTA and CDR2 FQGNSA. This chain's CDR3 is CASSFRTAGYEQYF. The DNA of the CDR3 is TGTGCCAGCAGCTTCCGGACCGCTGGGTACGAGCAGTACTTC. Full variable domain (missing parts from reference TRBV7-2 and TRBJ2-7): GAGVSQSPSNKVTEKGKDVELRCDPISGHTALYWYRQSLGQGLEFLIYFQGNSAPDKSGLPSDRFSAERTGGSVSTLTIQRTQQEDSAVYLCASSFRTAGYEQYFGPGTRLTVT.

This clonotype turned up a few times. V gene TRBV4-1 combines with J gene TRBJ1-2, with D unclear. CDR1 is MGHRA and CDR2 is YSYEKL in the germline V gene. Between the trimmed V and J ends, which lost 0 bases and 13 bases, there was a span of 9 bases. The CDR3 covers 11 residues. CDR3 amino acids: CASSQESSLTF. Written as DNA, the CDR3 is TGCGCCAGCAGCCAAGAGAGCTCTCTCACCTTC.

The chain has TRBV5-4 and TRBJ2-2; D may be TRBD1 or TRBD2 (5 bases each). Per germline, CDR1 SGHNT and CDR2 YYREEE (reference sequence). V lost 4 bases to trimming and J lost 1 base, with 8 bases between them. The CDR3 contains 14 residues. CDR3 protein: CASSGTRNTGELFF. The CDR3 DNA is TGTGCCAGCAGCGGGACGAGGAACACCGGGGAGCTGTTTTTT.

This chain connects TRBV28 to TRBJ2-7; no firm D call. The CDR3 consists of 14 residues. Germline loops: CDR1 MDHEN, CDR2 SYDVKM. V was shortened by 3 bases and J by 3 bases, with 12 bases between the two germline ends. CDR3 in amino acids: CASSFALNNYEQYF. CDR3 in DNA: TGTGCCAGCAGTTTCGCCCTCAACAACTACGAGCAGTACTTC. The complete variable domain, with remaining parts taken from reference TRBV28 and TRBJ2-7, reads DVKVTQSSRYLVKRTGEKVFLECVQDMDHENMFWYRQDPGLGLRLIYFSYDVKMKEKGDIPEGYSVSREKKERFSLILESASTNQTSMYLCASSFALNNYEQYFGPGTRLTVT.

The V call is TRBV10-2, the J call TRBJ2-5, with TRBD1 matching over 7 bases. This CDR3 has 15 residues. Per germline, CDR1 WSHSY and CDR2 SAAADI. The ends lost 7 bases at V and 1 base at J; junction bases unmatched: 9. CDR3 sequence: CASTRQGVGQETQYF. In DNA, the CDR3 is TGCGCCAGCACCAGACAGGGCGTAGGCCAAGAGACCCAGTACTTC.

The rearrangement uses TRBV6-5 and TRBJ1-2; D call uncertain. CDR3 length equals 13 residues. Germline V gives CDR1 MNHEY, CDR2 SVGAGI. V lost 6 bases, J lost 4 bases, and 12 bases lay in between. The CDR3 DNA sequence: TGTGCCAGCAGACCTGACGAGGGCTATGGCTACACCTTC. Protein sequence: CASRPDEGYGYTF.

This clonotype was seen a handful of times. V gene TRBV6-6 combines with J gene TRBJ1-4; D call uncertain. Per germline, CDR1 MNHNY and CDR2 SVGAGI (reference sequence). The V end was cut by 5 bases, the J end by 5 bases, with 6 bases between. There are 12 residues in the CDR3. CDR3 sequence (DNA): TGTGCCAGCAGTCCATCAAATGAAAAACTGTTTTTT. Translated: CASSPSNEKLFF.

This clonotype is large (0.1 to 1%) in the sample. The chain recombines TRBV7-2 with TRBJ2-1; 8 nucleotides align to TRBD1. The junction had 8 bases not matched to a gene; V was cut back by 5 bases and J by 8 bases. CDR1 and CDR2 from the germline V gene are SGHTA and FQGNSA. The CDR3 is 14 residues long. CDR3 loop: CASSTRQGQDEQFF. In DNA, the CDR3 is TGTGCCAGCAGCACTCGACAGGGACAGGATGAGCAGTTCTTC.

The chain carries TRBV5-1 and TRBJ1-1; D may be TRBD1 (6 bases). CDR3 length: 14 amino acids. Trimming pared 4 bases from V and 5 bases from J, leaving 15 bases between. Per germline, CDR1 SGHRS and CDR2 YFSETQ. The CDR3 protein is CASSDTGGTTEAFF. The CDR3, as DNA: TGCGCCAGCAGCGACACCGGGGGCACGACTGAAGCTTTCTTT.

In its sample, this clonotype ranks as large. The genes are TRBV29-1 and TRBJ1-1; D gene unclear. Germline-derived CDR1 and CDR2 are SQVTM and ANQGSEA. Trimming removed 6 bases from V and 6 bases from J, with 11 bases in between. CDR3 length: 11 residues. CDR3 nucleotides: TGCAGCGTATTAAACTCGGCTGAAGCTTTCTTT. Encoded protein: CSVLNSAEAFF. Supplemented by reference TRBV29-1 and TRBJ1-1, the full variable domain reads SAVISQKPSRDICQRGTSLTIQCQVDSQVTMMFWYRQQPGQSLTLIATANQGSEATYESGFVIDKFPISRPNLTFSTLTVSNMSPEDSSIYLCSVLNSAEAFFGQGTRLTVV.

By its share, this clonotype is large. Written as DNA, the CDR3 is TGCGCCAGCAGCTTGGACAGGGGAAACACCATATATTTT. Translated: CASSLDRGNTIYF. The V call is TRBV5-1, the J call TRBJ1-3; D possibly corresponds to TRBD1 (5 bases). From germline, CDR1 is SGHRS and CDR2 YFSETQ. Trimming took off 0 bases at V and 4 bases at J, with 5 bases between the two ends. The CDR3 has 13 amino acids. Complete variable domain (other parts from reference TRBV5-1 and TRBJ1-3): KAGVTQTPRYLIKTRGQQVTLSCSPISGHRSVSWYQQTPGQGLQFLFEYFSETQRNKGNFPGRFSGRQFSNSRSEMNVSTLELGDSALYLCASSLDRGNTIYFGEGSWLTVV.

The rearrangement uses TRBV6-6 and TRBJ2-2, with 12 bases fitting TRBD1. Germline CDR1 MNHNY, CDR2 SVGAGI (reference sequence). The CDR3 has 16 amino acids. V was clipped by 6 bases and J by 6 bases; unmatched bases: 8. The CDR3 loop reads CASSQTGTGGPGELFF. CDR3 nucleotides: TGTGCCAGCAGCCAAACCGGGACAGGGGGCCCCGGGGAGCTGTTTTTT.

This chain joins TRBV10-3 and TRBJ1-2; 9 nucleotides agree with TRBD1. The V gene's germline CDR1 is ENHRY and CDR2 SYGVKD. The CDR3 has 15 amino acids. The ends lost 4 bases at V and 2 bases at J; junction bases unmatched: 5. CDR3 sequence: CAISAGQGRNYGYTF. In DNA, the CDR3 is TGTGCCATCAGTGCGGGACAGGGAAGAAACTATGGCTACACCTTC.

J is TRBJ2-2 and V is TRBV11-2; D unresolved. The CDR3 runs to 14 residues. Trimming cost V 5 bases and J 8 bases, with 15 bases left between them. Germline V lookup: CDR1 SGHAT, CDR2 FQNNGV. The CDR3 reads CASSPRAKGGELFF. The CDR3 DNA follows: TGTGCCAGCAGCCCACGCGCAAAAGGGGGGGAGCTGTTTTTT.